The 4 T cell receptor beta chains below come from one sample, sequenced in a study of blood T cell repertoires in COVID-19 (TCRdb year 2020). The library was prepared using the immunoSEQ multiplex PCR assay. In TCRdb, the immuneACCESS table is reduced to in-frame sequences with V and J assigned. These tables do not hold every clone; where another copy was compared, an unresolved V gene accounts for under half, and the others remain unexplained. Present in this sample are hundreds of thousands of clones, 90% of which were seen just once. The ten largest clones take up under 1.1% of the sample. Sequencing input: peripheral blood. These TCRs come from a woman between 40 and 55 years old with COVID-19, enrolled during active disease.

The rearrangement links TRBV10-2 to TRBJ2-3; 13 positions agree with TRBD2. The J segment lost 2 bases and the V segment lost 2 bases, leaving 7 bases of the junction unmatched. This CDR3 spans 18 amino acids. Germline values: CDR1 WSHSY, CDR2 SAAADI. The CDR3 region is CASSEDLGLAGLTDTQYF. DNA for the CDR3: TGCGCCAGCAGTGAGGATTTGGGACTAGCGGGACTCACAGATACGCAGTATTTT.

V is TRBV9 and J is TRBJ2-3; the match to TRBD2 covers 8 bases. J gave up 3 bases and V 0 bases, and 6 bases lay outside the gene matches. This CDR3 is built from 16 residues. Germline values: CDR1 SGDLS, CDR2 YYNGEE. For the CDR3, the DNA is TGTGCCAGCAGCGTAGTGAGCGGGAGCGGGACAGATACGCAGTATTTT. It yields the protein CASSVVSGSGTDTQYF.

The chain couples TRBV2 to TRBJ2-7, with 11 bases aligning to TRBD1. CDR3 length: 14 residues. The ends lost 6 bases at V and 5 bases at J; junction bases unmatched: 6. The germline V gene encodes CDR1 SNHLY and CDR2 FYNNEI. The CDR3 loop is CASSEGQGVNEQYF. CDR3 sequence (DNA): TGTGCCAGCAGCGAGGGACAGGGGGTAAACGAGCAGTACTTC.

The rearrangement joins TRBV3-1 (or the pseudogene TRBV3-2) to TRBJ1-6; TRBD1 is a possible D gene (5 bases). V shed 3 bases and J shed 8 bases, with 8 bases lying between them. The CDR3 is made up of 13 amino acids. Germline V gene sequence: CDR1 LGHDT, CDR2 YNNKEL (reference sequence). The CDR3 coding sequence is TGTGCCAGCAGCCAGGGGGGTGATTCACCCCTCCACTTT. It specifies CASSQGGDSPLHF.